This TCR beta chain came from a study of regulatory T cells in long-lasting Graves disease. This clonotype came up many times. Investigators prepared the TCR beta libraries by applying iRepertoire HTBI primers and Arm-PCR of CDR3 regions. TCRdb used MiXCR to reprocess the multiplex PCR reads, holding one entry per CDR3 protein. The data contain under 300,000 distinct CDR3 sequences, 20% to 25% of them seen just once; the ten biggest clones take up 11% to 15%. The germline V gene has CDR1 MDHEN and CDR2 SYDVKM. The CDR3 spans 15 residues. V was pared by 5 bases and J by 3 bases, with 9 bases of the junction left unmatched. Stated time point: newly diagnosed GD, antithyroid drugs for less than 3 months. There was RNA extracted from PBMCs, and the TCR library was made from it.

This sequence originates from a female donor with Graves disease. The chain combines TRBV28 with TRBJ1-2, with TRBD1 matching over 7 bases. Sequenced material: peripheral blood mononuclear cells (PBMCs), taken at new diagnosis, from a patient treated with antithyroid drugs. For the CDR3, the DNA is TGTGCCAGCAGTCCCCCGGGCGACAGGGACTATGGCTACACCTTC. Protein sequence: CASSPPGDRDYGYTF.